Included here is one TCR beta chain sequence, with context. The target antigen is unknown. The data were obtained in a study of CXCR3-negative and CXCR3-positive naive CD8 T cells. Libraries of TRB cDNA were made by 5' RACE and carried UMIs. For each CDR3 protein, TCRdb gives one entry from its re-call of the 5' RACE reads, without DNA. The sample holds about 120,000 distinct CDR3 sequences. CDR3 length: 15 residues. Germline CDR1 MGHRA, CDR2 YSYEKL. The sorting of each CD8+ T cell subset was done in triplicate, at about 300,000 cells each. Findings of the study overall: CXCR3-positive naive cells carried more hydrophobic TRB CDR3s than CXCR3-negative naive cells did. Similar TRBV-TRBJ gene usage was seen in naive CXCR3-negative and CXCR3-positive cells, but not in memory cells. Much lower diversity was found in memory CD8+ cells, while both naive subsets had comparably high diversity.

The chain recombines TRBV4-1 with TRBJ2-7. The specimen was naive CXCR3+ CD8+ T cells from blood. The subset was: CD45RO-CCR7+CD27+CD95- naive CD8+ T cells expressing CXCR3 (TNR3+). This receptor was taken from a human donor in good health. Some clones in this sample may be carry-over from other donors' samples. The CDR3: CASSQLGGSSYEQYF.